This T cell receptor beta chain was sequenced for a study of T cells after yellow fever vaccination. Broader study findings: FACS-sorted repertoires could contain abundant clonotypes contaminating from the bulk population.

Per the germline V gene, CDR1 is SGHKS and CDR2 is YYEKEE (reference sequence). CDR3 size: 15 residues. V was cut by 0 bases and J by 0 bases, with 8 bases left in between. From the 5' RACE reads, TCRdb called clonotypes with MiXCR, one entry per CDR3 protein. There are under 50,000 distinct CDR3 sequences in the sample; 5.5% to 8% occur only once, and about 10% lies in the top ten. This clonotype has ten or more counts. The specimen comprised PBMCs, either bulk or a sorted T-cell subset (CD4+, CD8+, memory, or dextramer-sorted; not recorded which), sampled 45 days after the yellow fever booster vaccination. This TCR was recovered from a man aged 25 to 40 who received the YFV17D yellow fever vaccine. The chain combines TRBV5-5 with TRBJ2-3, with unresolved D. The CDR3 loop is CASSLVSASTDTQYF. CDR3 bases: TGTGCCAGCAGCTTGGTTTCAGCCAGCACAGATACGCAGTATTTT.